This T cell receptor beta chain originates from a study of blood T cell repertoires in COVID-19. Overall study: Spain, Italy and the United States supplied samples that represented acute and convalescent COVID-19. From T cells, B-cell-depleted T cells, or PBMCs came the material, which was cDNA or gDNA.

Methods used by the authors: Counts of nucleated cells, estimated from reference gene primer amplification, were obtained. The assay was immunoSEQ multiplex PCR, and TCRdb's table has in-frame clones only and misses some. V and J calls and clone size are those listed in that table; D and trimming were worked out from the DNA. The sample includes more than 95,000 clones, 79% of them seen just once. The source is a man in his forties or fifties with active or convalescent COVID-19. Input material: peripheral blood.

The DNA for the CDR3 is TGTGCCAGCAGCTTAGCATGGGCAGTCTCTGGAAACACCATATATTTT. Translation gives CASSLAWAVSGNTIYF. The chain combines TRBV7-2 with TRBJ1-3, with D hard to call. CDR3 length: 16 amino acids. V dropped 0 bases and J dropped 0 bases, with 9 bases sitting between them. Germline V gene lookup returns CDR1 SGHTA and CDR2 FQGNSA.